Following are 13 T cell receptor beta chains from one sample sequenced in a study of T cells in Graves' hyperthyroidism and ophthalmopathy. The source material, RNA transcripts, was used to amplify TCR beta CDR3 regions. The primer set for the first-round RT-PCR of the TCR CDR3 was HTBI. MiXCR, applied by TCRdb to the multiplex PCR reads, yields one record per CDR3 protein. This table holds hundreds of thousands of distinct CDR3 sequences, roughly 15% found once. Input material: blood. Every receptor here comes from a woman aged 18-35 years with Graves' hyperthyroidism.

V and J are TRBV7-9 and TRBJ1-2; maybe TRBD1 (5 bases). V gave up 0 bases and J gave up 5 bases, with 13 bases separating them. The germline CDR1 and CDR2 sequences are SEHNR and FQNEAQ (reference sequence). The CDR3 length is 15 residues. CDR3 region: CASSLAVQGEYGYTF. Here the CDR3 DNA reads TGTGCCAGCAGCTTAGCGGTCCAGGGCGAGTATGGCTACACCTTC.

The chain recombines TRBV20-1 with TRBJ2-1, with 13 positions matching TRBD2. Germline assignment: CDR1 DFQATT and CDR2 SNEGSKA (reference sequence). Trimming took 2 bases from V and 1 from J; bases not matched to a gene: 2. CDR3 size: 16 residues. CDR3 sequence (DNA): TGCAGTGCTAGACTACTAGCGGGGGGGTCCTACAATGAGCAGTTCTTC. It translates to CSARLLAGGSYNEQFF.

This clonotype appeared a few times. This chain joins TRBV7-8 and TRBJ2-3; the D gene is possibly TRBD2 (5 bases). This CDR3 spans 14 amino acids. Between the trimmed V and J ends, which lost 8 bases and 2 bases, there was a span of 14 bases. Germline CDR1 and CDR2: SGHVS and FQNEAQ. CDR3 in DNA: TGTGCCAGCTCGCGGGCGGTGAACACAGATACGCAGTATTTT. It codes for CASSRAVNTDTQYF.

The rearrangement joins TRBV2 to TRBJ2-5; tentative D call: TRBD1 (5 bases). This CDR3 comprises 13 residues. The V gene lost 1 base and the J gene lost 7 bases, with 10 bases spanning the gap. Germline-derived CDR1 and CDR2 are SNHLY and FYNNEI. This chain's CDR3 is CASSEGQWRTQYF. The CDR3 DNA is TGTGCCAGCAGTGAAGGACAGTGGAGGACCCAGTACTTC.

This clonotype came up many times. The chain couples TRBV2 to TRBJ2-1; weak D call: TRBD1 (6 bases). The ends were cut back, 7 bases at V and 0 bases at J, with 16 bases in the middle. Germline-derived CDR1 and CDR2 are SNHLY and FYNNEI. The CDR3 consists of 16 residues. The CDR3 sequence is CASNQQGLSSYNEQFF. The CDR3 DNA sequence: TGTGCCAGCAACCAACAGGGTCTTAGCTCCTACAATGAGCAGTTCTTC.

The CDR3 reads CASSIRGSNTEAFF. In DNA, the CDR3 is TGTGCCAGTAGTATCCGGGGCAGCAACACTGAAGCTTTCTTT. The chain employs TRBV19 and TRBJ1-1, with D possibly being TRBD1 (5 bases). Per germline, CDR1 LNHDA and CDR2 SQIVND (reference sequence). The CDR3 consists of 14 residues. Trimming stripped 3 bases from V and 2 bases from J, with 10 bases between.

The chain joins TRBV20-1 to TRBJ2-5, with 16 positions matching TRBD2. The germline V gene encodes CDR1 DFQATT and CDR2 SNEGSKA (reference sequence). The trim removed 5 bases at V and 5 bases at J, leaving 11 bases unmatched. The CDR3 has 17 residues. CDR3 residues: CSAATGLAGGLLETQYF. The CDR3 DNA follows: TGCAGTGCTGCCACGGGACTAGCGGGGGGGCTTTTGGAGACCCAGTACTTC.

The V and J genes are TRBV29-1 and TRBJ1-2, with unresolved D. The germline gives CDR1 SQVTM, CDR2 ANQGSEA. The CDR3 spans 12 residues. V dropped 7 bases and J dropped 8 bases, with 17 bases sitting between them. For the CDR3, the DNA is TGCAGCGCTGGACTGTTAGAAGGAGGCTACACCTTC. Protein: CSAGLLEGGYTF.

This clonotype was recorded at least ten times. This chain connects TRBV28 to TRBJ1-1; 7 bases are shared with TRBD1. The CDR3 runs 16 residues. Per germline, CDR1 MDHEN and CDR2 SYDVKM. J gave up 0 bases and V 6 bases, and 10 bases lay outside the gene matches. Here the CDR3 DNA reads TGTGCCAGCAGCGTAGGGACAGCCCTTATGAACACTGAAGCTTTCTTT. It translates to CASSVGTALMNTEAFF.

In DNA, the CDR3 is TGTGCCAGCAGTCCTCGACGACTAGCGGGACCTAGCACAGATACGCAGTATTTT. It codes for CASSPRRLAGPSTDTQYF. The rearrangement joins TRBV27 to TRBJ2-3; 11 positions agree with TRBD2. The CDR3 sequence is 18 residues long. V lost 5 bases and J lost 0; bases outside the gene matches: 10. Germline CDR1 reads MNHEY; CDR2 reads SMNVEV (reference sequence).

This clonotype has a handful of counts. CDR3 sequence: CASSRPRTSGKTNLRSSYNEQFF. CDR3 nucleotide sequence: TGTGCCAGCAGCCGCCCGAGGACTAGCGGAAAAACGAACCTCCGGAGCTCCTACAATGAGCAGTTCTTC. The gene calls are TRBV7-9 and TRBJ2-1; 10 nucleotides match TRBD2. V shed 5 bases, J shed 0 bases, and the junction held 25 bases outside the gene matches. This CDR3 comprises 23 residues. The germline V gene has CDR1 SEHNR and CDR2 FQNEAQ (reference sequence).

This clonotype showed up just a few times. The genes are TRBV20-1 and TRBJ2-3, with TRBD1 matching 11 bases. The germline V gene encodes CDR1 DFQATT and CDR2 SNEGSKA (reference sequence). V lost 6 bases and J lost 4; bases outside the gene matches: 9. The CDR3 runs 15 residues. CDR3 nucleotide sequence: TGCAGTGCGTCGTACCGGGACAGGGGGGCAGATACGCAGTATTTT. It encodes CSASYRDRGADTQYF.

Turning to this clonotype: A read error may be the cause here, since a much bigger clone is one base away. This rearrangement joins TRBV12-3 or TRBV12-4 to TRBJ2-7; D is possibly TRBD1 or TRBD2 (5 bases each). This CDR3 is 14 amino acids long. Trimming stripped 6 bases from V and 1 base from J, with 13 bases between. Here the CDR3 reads CASRPRDRSYEQYF. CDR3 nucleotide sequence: TGTGCCAGCAGGCCCAGGGACCGTTCCTACGAGCAGTACTTC.